One sample yielded the 3 T cell receptor beta chains listed below, sequenced in a study of cytomegalovirus exposure and HLA in healthy donors. It was with 60 Vbeta and 13 Jbeta primers that the PCR ran. Method: immunoSEQ multiplex PCR; TCRdb's copy keeps in-frame clones and lacks some. The table records about 160,000 clones, 80% of them present only once. Material: PBMCs. These receptors were collected from a young man in good health and CMV-seropositive.

The chain couples TRBV5-1 to TRBJ2-2; D possibly corresponds to TRBD1 (7 bases). Germline lookup yields CDR1 SGHRS and CDR2 YFSETQ. Trimming removed 0 bases at V and 1 base at J, with 13 bases between. The length of the CDR3 is 17 residues. The CDR3: CASSLGQGGLNTGELFF. CDR3 DNA sequence: TGCGCCAGCAGCTTGGGACAGGGAGGTCTGAACACCGGGGAGCTGTTTTTT.

This chain links TRBV7-8 with TRBJ1-2, with D maybe TRBD1 (5 bases). V was pared by 1 base and J by 11 bases, with 17 bases between. CDR1 is SGHVS, CDR2 FQNEAQ, per germline. This CDR3 region has 14 residues. CDR3 loop: CASSLEIPGLRYTF. The CDR3 nucleotides are TGTGCCAGCAGCTTAGAAATTCCGGGACTCCGGTACACCTTC.

There are a few counts of this clone. The chain links TRBV6-6 to TRBJ1-5, with 9 bases that match TRBD1. CDR1 MNHNY and CDR2 SVGAGI come from the germline V gene (reference sequence). V shed 6 bases, J shed 2 bases, and the junction held 2 bases outside the gene matches. The CDR3 loop spans 14 amino acids. CDR3 bases: TGTGCCAGCAGACAGGGGGCTGGCAATCAGCCCCAGCATTTT. Encoded protein: CASRQGAGNQPQHF.